The 26 T cell receptor beta chains below were found in one sample sequenced in a study of blood T cell repertoires in COVID-19. Method: immunoSEQ multiplex PCR; TCRdb's copy keeps in-frame clones and lacks some. The repertoire holds some 410,000 clones, with around 89% as singletons. Sequencing used PBMCs or T cells enriched from blood (not recorded which). Receptors were obtained from a woman younger than 45 with acute COVID-19.

This sequence joins TRBV6-1 and TRBJ2-7; 10 bases align to TRBD2. Germline V CDR1 and CDR2: MNHNS, SASEGT. This CDR3 spans 15 amino acids. The ends lost 1 base at V and 4 bases at J; junction bases unmatched: 4. In DNA form, the CDR3 reads TGTGCCAGCAGTGAAGGGCCTAGCGGGGGTTACGAGCAGTACTTC. Translating it yields CASSEGPSGGYEQYF.

The rearrangement joins TRBV23-1 to TRBJ1-4; no clear D gene. TRBV23-1 is an open reading frame, and its role is uncertain. This CDR3 is built from 18 residues. V was clipped by 1 base and J by 0 bases, with 15 bases between them. The CDR3 DNA reads as TGCGCCAGCAGTCAATGTAAGGAGACGGGTGCAACTAATGAAAAACTGTTTTTT. Protein product: CASSQCKETGATNEKLFF.

This chain uses TRBV10-3 with TRBJ2-7, with D possibly matching TRBD2 (6 bases). This CDR3 contains 12 residues. V lost 4 bases, J lost 6 bases, and 10 bases lay in between. CDR1 and CDR2 (germline): ENHRY, SYGVKD. CDR3: CAISGGGAEQYF. The CDR3 DNA sequence: TGTGCCATCAGTGGTGGAGGGGCCGAGCAGTACTTC.

The rearrangement links TRBV7-9 to TRBJ2-2; D gene unclear. The CDR3 runs 14 residues. CDR1 SEHNR and CDR2 FQNEAQ come from the germline V gene (reference sequence). The V end was cut by 6 bases, the J end by 9 bases, with 17 bases between. The chain's CDR3 is CASSLDSSLRELFF. The CDR3 DNA sequence: TGTGCCAGCAGTCTCGACTCCTCTCTTAGGGAGCTGTTTTTT.

The chain employs TRBV6-4 and TRBJ1-6; 9 bases are shared with TRBD1. Germline trimming cut 3 bases from V and 9 bases from J; bases unmatched to any gene: 6. CDR3 length: 15 residues. Germline V gene data show CDR1 as MRHNA and CDR2 as SNTAGT. CDR3 coding DNA: TGTGCCAGCAGTGATATCGACAGGGGGTTTTCACCCCTCCACTTT. This translates into CASSDIDRGFSPLHF.

This sequence joins TRBV4-2 and TRBJ1-2; TRBD1 matches 8 bases. This CDR3 region has 15 residues. V shed 4 bases and J 8 bases; nucleotides not matched to a gene: 12. Germline assignment: CDR1 LGHNA and CDR2 YNFKEQ. This chain's CDR3 is CASSPKDRESGGYTF. CDR3 in DNA: TGTGCCAGCAGCCCTAAGGACAGGGAATCAGGAGGCTACACCTTC.

J is TRBJ1-2 and V is TRBV19; 12 positions match TRBD1. The CDR3 runs 15 residues. The germline gives CDR1 LNHDA, CDR2 SQIVND (reference sequence). V shed 6 bases, J shed 8 bases, and the junction held 10 bases outside the gene matches. The CDR3 nucleotides read TGTGCCAGTAGGACTCCGGGACAGGGGGCTGTGGGCTACACCTTC. It codes for CASRTPGQGAVGYTF. The full variable domain, rest sourced from reference TRBV19 and TRBJ1-2, is DGGITQSPKYLFRKEGQNVTLSCEQNLNHDAMYWYRQDPGQGLRLIYYSQIVNDFQKGDIAEGYSVSREKKESFPLTVTSAQKNPTAFYLCASRTPGQGAVGYTFGSGTRLTVV.

This chain uses TRBV19 with TRBJ2-7; a possible D gene is TRBD2 (6 bases). CDR3 size: 16 residues. Germline-derived CDR1 and CDR2 are LNHDA and SQIVND (reference sequence). With 3 bases removed from V and 3 bases from J, the gap between germline ends came to 18 bases. The CDR3 region is CASSMGGRGFHYEQYF. The CDR3 coding sequence is TGTGCCAGTAGTATGGGGGGTAGGGGCTTCCACTACGAGCAGTACTTC.

V gene TRBV2 combines with J gene TRBJ2-7; no firm D call. The CDR3 spans 15 residues. Trimming left V 7 bases short and J 3 bases short, with 19 bases between. Germline V lookup: CDR1 SNHLY, CDR2 FYNNEI. Here the CDR3 reads CASTEDGTTDYEQYF. CDR3 nucleotides: TGTGCCAGCACCGAGGATGGAACAACGGACTACGAGCAGTACTTC.

This sequence joins TRBV2 and TRBJ1-2; D gene uncertain. Germline CDR1 reads SNHLY; CDR2 reads FYNNEI. CDR3 length: 15 amino acids. Trimming removed 4 bases at V and 8 bases at J, with 20 bases between. The CDR3 sequence is CASSVLEARIGGYTF. CDR3 sequence (DNA): TGTGCCAGCAGTGTTTTGGAGGCCCGTATCGGGGGCTACACCTTC. The full variable domain, rest sourced from reference TRBV2 and TRBJ1-2, is EPEVTQTPSHQVTQMGQEVILRCVPISNHLYFYWYRQILGQKVEFLVSFYNNEISEKSEIFDDQFSVERPDGSNFTLKIRSTKLEDSAMYFCASSVLEARIGGYTFGSGTRLTVV.

This clone showed up just once. The CDR3 here is CASRDSPVADTQYF. The CDR3 nucleotides are TGTGCCAGCAGGGACTCCCCGGTGGCAGATACGCAGTATTTT. V is TRBV27 and J is TRBJ2-3; tentative D call: TRBD2 (5 bases). Germline values: CDR1 MNHEY, CDR2 SMNVEV (reference sequence). CDR3 size: 14 residues. V was pared by 6 bases and J by 4 bases, with 14 bases between.

The chain combines TRBV6-5 with TRBJ2-7; 7 bases align to TRBD1. Trimming took 7 bases from V and 3 from J; bases not matched to a gene: 3. The germline gives CDR1 MNHEY, CDR2 SVGAGI. There are 12 residues in the CDR3. CDR3 in amino acids: CASTNRGYEQYF. As DNA, the CDR3 is TGTGCCAGCACCAACAGGGGCTACGAGCAGTACTTC.

The rearrangement joins TRBV24-1 to TRBJ2-3; 10 bases are a match to TRBD1. V was pared by 5 bases and J by 2 bases, with 9 bases of the junction left unmatched. The CDR3 has 17 amino acids. The germline V gene encodes CDR1 KGHDR and CDR2 SFDVKD. CDR3 in amino acids: CATSGFQTGGNTDTQYF. The DNA of the CDR3 is TGTGCCACCAGTGGTTTTCAGACAGGGGGCAACACAGATACGCAGTATTTT.

A note on this clone: This sample includes further DNA sequences coding for the same CDR3. The V gene is TRBV12-3 or TRBV12-4, the J gene TRBJ2-7; 11 bases are shared with TRBD1. The CDR3 is made up of 12 amino acids. J lost 7 bases, V lost 6 bases, and 2 bases had no gene match. CDR3 region: CASRRDRGEQYF. For the CDR3, the DNA is TGTGCCAGCAGAAGGGACAGGGGGGAGCAGTACTTC.

The chain couples TRBV6-5 to TRBJ1-6; a possible D gene is TRBD1 (6 bases). Trimming removed 7 bases at V and 7 bases at J, with 11 bases between. Germline values: CDR1 MNHEY, CDR2 SVGAGI. The CDR3 has 13 amino acids. CDR3 DNA sequence: TGTGCCAGCACCCAGGGGTACAATTCACCCCTCCACTTT. Translating gives CASTQGYNSPLHF.

The chain links TRBV30 to TRBJ1-2, with 7 bases that match TRBD1. This CDR3 has 16 amino acids. The V segment lost 3 bases and the J segment 0 bases; nucleotides outside the gene matches: 10. The V gene's germline CDR1 is GTSNPN and CDR2 SVGIG (reference sequence). The CDR3 here is CAWSHRGRLANYGYTF. In DNA, the CDR3 is TGTGCCTGGAGCCACAGGGGCCGGCTGGCTAACTATGGCTACACCTTC.

V is TRBV19 and J is TRBJ1-1; D not certain. CDR1 LNHDA and CDR2 SQIVND come from the germline V gene (reference sequence). V dropped 4 bases and J dropped 10 bases, with 16 bases sitting between them. The length of the CDR3 is 13 residues. As DNA, the CDR3 is TGTGCCAGTAGTACTTCCGATCAGGCGGGAGCTTTCTTT. It codes for CASSTSDQAGAFF.

This chain joins TRBV7-9 and TRBJ1-3; possibly TRBD1 for D (6 bases). The CDR3 loop spans 16 amino acids. The germline V gene encodes CDR1 SEHNR and CDR2 FQNEAQ (reference sequence). Trimming left V 5 bases short and J 0 bases short, with 14 bases between. The DNA for the CDR3 is TGTGCCAGCAGCCTCAGGACAGCCAACTCTGGAAACACCATATATTTT. Translating gives CASSLRTANSGNTIYF.

The chain is built from TRBV7-2 and TRBJ1-1; the match to TRBD1 covers 10 bases. V trimming: 8 bases; J trimming: 5 bases; junction bases outside the gene matches: 11. CDR1 and CDR2 from the germline V gene are SGHTA and FQGNSA. CDR3 size: 15 residues. This chain's CDR3 is CASAKSPGQGTEAFF. CDR3 nucleotides: TGTGCCAGCGCTAAATCTCCGGGACAGGGGACTGAAGCTTTCTTT.

The CDR3 DNA follows: TGTGCCAGCAGTCTGGACAGGGGGAATAATGAGCAGTTCTTC. Protein: CASSLDRGNNEQFF. This rearrangement joins TRBV6-4 to TRBJ2-1; 10 nucleotides align to TRBD1. CDR1 is MRHNA and CDR2 is SNTAGT in the germline V gene. The V segment lost 5 bases and the J segment 7 bases; nucleotides outside the gene matches: 5. CDR3 length equals 14 residues.

The gene calls are TRBV4-3 and TRBJ2-1; 7 bases agree with TRBD2. This CDR3 has 20 amino acids. Germline lookup yields CDR1 LGHNA and CDR2 YSLEER. V lost 1 base, J lost 2 bases, and 17 bases stayed unmatched. DNA of the CDR3: TGCGCCAGCAGCCAAGCGGGAGGTCCCCGGAAGGGTCGACCCTACAATGAGCAGTTCTTC. Its translation is CASSQAGGPRKGRPYNEQFF.

The CDR3 region is CASSIINREETQYF. The CDR3 region has the DNA TGTGCCAGTAGTATCATTAACAGGGAGGAGACCCAGTACTTC. This chain joins TRBV19 and TRBJ2-5, with D maybe TRBD1 (6 bases). V was shortened by 3 bases and J by 5 bases, with 13 bases between the two germline ends. Germline V gives CDR1 LNHDA, CDR2 SQIVND (reference sequence). The CDR3 totals 14 residues. Full variable domain (outside the CDR3, taken from reference TRBV19 and TRBJ2-5): DGGITQSPKYLFRKEGQNVTLSCEQNLNHDAMYWYRQDPGQGLRLIYYSQIVNDFQKGDIAEGYSVSREKKESFPLTVTSAQKNPTAFYLCASSIINREETQYFGPGTRLLVL.

The chain has TRBV9 and TRBJ1-1, with 8 bases identical to TRBD1. CDR1 is SGDLS, CDR2 YYNGEE, per germline. V trimming: 3 bases; J trimming: 6 bases; junction bases outside the gene matches: 10. The CDR3 has 15 residues. The CDR3 loop reads CASSALQGANAEAFF. As DNA, the CDR3 is TGTGCCAGCAGCGCGCTCCAGGGGGCTAACGCTGAAGCTTTCTTT.

The V gene is TRBV4-1, the J gene TRBJ2-7; TRBD2 might be the D (6 bases). The V gene lost 7 bases and the J gene lost 1 base, with 23 bases spanning the gap. The CDR3 sequence is 17 residues long. Germline loops: CDR1 MGHRA, CDR2 YSYEKL. The CDR3: CASTLRGVTEGSYEQYF. The DNA of the CDR3 is TGCGCCAGCACCCTCCGCGGGGTGACAGAAGGTTCCTACGAGCAGTACTTC.

CDR3 residues: CASNDRQGVSNQPQHF. Written as DNA, the CDR3 is TGTGCCAGTAATGATAGGCAGGGGGTGAGCAATCAGCCCCAGCATTTT. J is TRBJ1-5 and V is TRBV19, with 7 bases matching TRBD1. The ends lost 7 bases at V and 1 base at J; junction bases unmatched: 10. This CDR3 has 16 residues. Germline V gene lookup returns CDR1 LNHDA and CDR2 SQIVND (reference sequence).

V usage is TRBV7-8 and J usage is TRBJ1-2; TRBD1 aligns across 8 bases. The CDR3 contains 17 residues. Per germline, CDR1 SGHVS and CDR2 FQNEAQ. With 2 bases clipped from V and 4 bases from J, the junction kept 12 bases outside the gene matches. The CDR3, as DNA: TGTGCCAGCAGCTTACGGGGCAGGGGGCTCCCACGCTATGGCTACACCTTC. Translation gives CASSLRGRGLPRYGYTF. Supplemented by reference TRBV7-8 and TRBJ1-2, the full variable domain reads GAGVSQSPRYKVAKRGQDVALRCDPISGHVSLFWYQQALGQGPEFLTYFQNEAQLDKSGLPSDRFFAERPEGSVSTLKIQRTQQEDSAVYLCASSLRGRGLPRYGYTFGSGTRLTVV.